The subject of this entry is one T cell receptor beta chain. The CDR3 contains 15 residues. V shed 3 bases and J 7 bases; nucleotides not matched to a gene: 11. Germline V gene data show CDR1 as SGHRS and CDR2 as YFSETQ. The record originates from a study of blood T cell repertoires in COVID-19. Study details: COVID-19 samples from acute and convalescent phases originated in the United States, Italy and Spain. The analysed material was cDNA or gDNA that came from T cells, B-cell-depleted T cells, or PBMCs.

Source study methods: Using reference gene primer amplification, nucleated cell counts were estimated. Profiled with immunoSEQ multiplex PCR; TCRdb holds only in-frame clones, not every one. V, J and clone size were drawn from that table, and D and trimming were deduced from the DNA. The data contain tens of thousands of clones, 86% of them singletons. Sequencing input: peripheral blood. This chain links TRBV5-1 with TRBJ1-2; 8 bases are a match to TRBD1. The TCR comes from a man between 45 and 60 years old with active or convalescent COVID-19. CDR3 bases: TGCGCCAGCAGCTACGTTGGACAGGGTGGTGTTGGCTACACCTTC. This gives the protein CASSYVGQGGVGYTF. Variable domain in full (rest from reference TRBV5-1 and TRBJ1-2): KAGVTQTPRYLIKTRGQQVTLSCSPISGHRSVSWYQQTPGQGLQFLFEYFSETQRNKGNFPGRFSGRQFSNSRSEMNVSTLELGDSALYLCASSYVGQGGVGYTFGSGTRLTVV.